This T cell receptor beta chain was identified during a study of blood T cell repertoires in COVID-19. At the level of the study: PBMCs, B-cell-depleted T cells, or T cells provided the cDNA or gDNA that made up the material.

CDR1 LGHNA and CDR2 YSLEER come from the germline V gene. The trim removed 0 bases at V and 4 bases at J, leaving 12 bases unmatched. The CDR3 runs to 18 residues. Sequencing used immunoSEQ multiplex PCR; TCRdb keeps in-frame clones, though not all of them. The data show hundreds of thousands of clones, about nine tenths seen once. Participants, roughly 18 to 100 years old, spanned around 25 US areas. Self-reported history from a screening survey and questionnaire set each donor's cohort. The specimen was PBMCs or T cells enriched from blood (not recorded which). The chain has TRBV4-3 and TRBJ2-3, with TRBD2 matching over 8 bases. The sequence came from a woman under 40 with acute COVID-19. The CDR3 coding sequence is TGCGCCAGCAGCCAAGACTGGCCCTCGGGGGGGGGATCAGATACGCAGTATTTT. Translated: CASSQDWPSGGGSDTQYF.